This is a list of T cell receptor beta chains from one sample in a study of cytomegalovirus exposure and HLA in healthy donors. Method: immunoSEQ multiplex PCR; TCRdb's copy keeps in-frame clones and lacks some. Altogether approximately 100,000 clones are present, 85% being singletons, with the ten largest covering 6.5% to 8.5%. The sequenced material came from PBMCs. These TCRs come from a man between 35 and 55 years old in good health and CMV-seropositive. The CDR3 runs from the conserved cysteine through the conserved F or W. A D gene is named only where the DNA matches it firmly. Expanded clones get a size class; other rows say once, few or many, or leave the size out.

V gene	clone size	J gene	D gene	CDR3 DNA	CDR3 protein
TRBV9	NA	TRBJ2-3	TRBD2	TGTGCCAGCAGCGTAGAGCGGGAGGGTAACAGGGGCACAGATACGCAGTATTTT	CASSVEREGNRGTDTQYF
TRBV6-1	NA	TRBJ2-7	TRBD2	TGTGCCAGCAGTTGGTTGGCGGGGGGAAACTACGAGCAGTACTTC	CASSWLAGGNYEQYF
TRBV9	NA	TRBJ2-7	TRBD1	TGTGCCAGCAGCGAGGGACAGGGCTACGAGCAGTACTTC	CASSEGQGYEQYF
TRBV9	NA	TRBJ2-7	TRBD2	TGTGCCAGCAGCGAGAGAGTACTAGCGGGAGTCCACGAGCAGTACTTC	CASSERVLAGVHEQYF
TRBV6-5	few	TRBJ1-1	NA	TGTGCCAGCAAGCCCGCTTACTTCAGGCAAACTGAAGCTTTCTTT	CASKPAYFRQTEAFF
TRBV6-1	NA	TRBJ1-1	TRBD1	TGTGCCAGCAACGACAGGGGGCAGATGAACACTGAAGCTTTCTTT	CASNDRGQMNTEAFF
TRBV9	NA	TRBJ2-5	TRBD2	TGTGCCAGCAGCCCCCGTCCCGGGCTAGCGGGAAAAGAGACCCAGTACTTC	CASSPRPGLAGKETQYF
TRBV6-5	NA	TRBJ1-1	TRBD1	TGTGCCAGCAGTGGACAGGCACAGAGATCCACTGAAGCTTTCTTT	CASSGQAQRSTEAFF
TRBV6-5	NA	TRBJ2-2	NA	TGTGCCAGCAGCTACCAGGGACACAACACCGGGGAGCTGTTTTTT	CASSYQGHNTGELFF
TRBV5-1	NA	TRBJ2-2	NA	TGCGCCAGCTCGACCGGGGGATCGAACACCGGGGAGCTGTTTTTT	CASSTGGSNTGELFF
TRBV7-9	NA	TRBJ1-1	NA	TGTGCCAGCAGCTTCCCCGGGAACACTGAAGCTTTCTTT	CASSFPGNTEAFF
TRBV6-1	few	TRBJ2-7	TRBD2	TGTGCCAGCAAAGTAGCGGGAGCATCCGAGCAGTACTTC	CASKVAGASEQYF
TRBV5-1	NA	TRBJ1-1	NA	TGCGCCAGCAGCATCGACAGCAGGCAGAGTGAAGCTTTCTTT	CASSIDSRQSEAFF
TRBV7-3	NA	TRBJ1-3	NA	TGTGCCAGCAGCTTAACAGGGGCAGGGAACACCATATATTTT	CASSLTGAGNTIYF
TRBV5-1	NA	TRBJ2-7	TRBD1	TGCGCCAGCAGTCAGAGGACAGGGTCATCCGGCGAGCAGTACTTC	CASSQRTGSSGEQYF
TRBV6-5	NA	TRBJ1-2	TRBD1	TGTGCCAGCAGTTACGGACAGGTAAACTATGGCTACACCTTC	CASSYGQVNYGYTF
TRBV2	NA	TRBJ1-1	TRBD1	TGTGCCAGCAGTTTGACAGGGGGGACCACTGAAGCTTTCTTT	CASSLTGGTTEAFF
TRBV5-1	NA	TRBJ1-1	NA	TGCGCCAGCAGCTCCGAGATTATGAACACTGAAGCTTTCTTT	CASSSEIMNTEAFF
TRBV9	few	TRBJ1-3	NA	TGTGCCAGCAGCCCTGGGGCCCATTCTGGAAACACCATATATTTT	CASSPGAHSGNTIYF
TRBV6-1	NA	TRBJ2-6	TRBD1	TGTGCCAGCAGTGACTGGACAGGGGGCTCTGGGGCCAACGTCCTGACTTTC	CASSDWTGGSGANVLTF
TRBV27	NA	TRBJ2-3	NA	TGTGCCAGCAATGGAGGAGAAGATACGCAGTATTTT	CASNGGEDTQYF
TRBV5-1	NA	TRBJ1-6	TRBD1	TGCGCCACCCCGGGACAGCCGGATTCACCCCTCCACTTT	CATPGQPDSPLHF
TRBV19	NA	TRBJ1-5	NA	TGTGCCAGCAGGGAGGGAGGTCAGCCCCAGCATTTT	CASREGGQPQHF
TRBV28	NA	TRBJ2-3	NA	TGTGCCAGCAGTCTGAGCGGAGATACGCAGTATTTT	CASSLSGDTQYF
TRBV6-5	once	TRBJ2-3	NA	TGTGCCAGCAGTGGACTAAGCACAGATACGCAGTATTTT	CASSGLSTDTQYF
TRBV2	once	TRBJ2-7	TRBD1	TGTGCCAGCAGTCCGGGACAGGTCTACGAGCAGTACTTC	CASSPGQVYEQYF
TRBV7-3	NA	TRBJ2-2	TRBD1	TGTGCCAGCAGCTTTTCTGGGACAGGGGGTGCCGGGGAGCTGTTTTTT	CASSFSGTGGAGELFF
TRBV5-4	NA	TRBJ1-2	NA	TGTGCCAGCAGCTTGCGGGGGGCGGTTGGCTACACCTTC	CASSLRGAVGYTF
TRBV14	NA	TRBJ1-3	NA	TGTGCCAGCAGCCAAGTAATCTCTGGAAACACCATATATTTT	CASSQVISGNTIYF
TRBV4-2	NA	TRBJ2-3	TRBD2	TGTGCCAGCAGCCAGGCGGGAGCTAGCACAGATACGCAGTATTTT	CASSQAGASTDTQYF
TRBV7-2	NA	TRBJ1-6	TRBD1	TGTGCCAGCAGCTCCCGGGACAGGGTTAATTCACCCCTCCACTTT	CASSSRDRVNSPLHF
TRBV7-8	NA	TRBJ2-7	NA	TGTGCCAGCAGCCCAGGGACTGCGACCTACGAGCAGTACTTC	CASSPGTATYEQYF